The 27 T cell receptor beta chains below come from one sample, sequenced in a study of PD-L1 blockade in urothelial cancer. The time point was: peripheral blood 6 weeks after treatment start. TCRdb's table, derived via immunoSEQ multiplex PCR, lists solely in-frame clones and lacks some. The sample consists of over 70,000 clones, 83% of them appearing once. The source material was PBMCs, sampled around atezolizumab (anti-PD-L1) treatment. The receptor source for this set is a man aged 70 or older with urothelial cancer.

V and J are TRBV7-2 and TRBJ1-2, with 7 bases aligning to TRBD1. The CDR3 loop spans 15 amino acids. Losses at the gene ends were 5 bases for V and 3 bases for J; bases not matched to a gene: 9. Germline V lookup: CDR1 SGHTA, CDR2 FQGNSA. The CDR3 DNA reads TGTGCCAGCAGCCCAGACACGACAGGGTACTATGGCTACACCTTC. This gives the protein CASSPDTTGYYGYTF.

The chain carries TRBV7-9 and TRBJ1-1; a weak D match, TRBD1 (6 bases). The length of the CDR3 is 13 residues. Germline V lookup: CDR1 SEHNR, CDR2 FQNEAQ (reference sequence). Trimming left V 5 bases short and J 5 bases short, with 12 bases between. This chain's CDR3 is CASSPRGETEAFF. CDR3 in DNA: TGTGCCAGCAGCCCCAGGGGAGAAACTGAAGCTTTCTTT.

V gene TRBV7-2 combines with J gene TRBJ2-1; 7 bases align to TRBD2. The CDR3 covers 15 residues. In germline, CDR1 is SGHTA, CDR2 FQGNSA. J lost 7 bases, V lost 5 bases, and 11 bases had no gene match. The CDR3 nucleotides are TGTGCCAGCAGCCCCCGCGGGGAGGGCCGGAATGAGCAGTTCTTC. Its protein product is CASSPRGEGRNEQFF.

The CDR3 loop is CASSETSRVSFDEQYF. In DNA form, the CDR3 reads TGTGCCAGCAGTGAAACGAGCCGGGTTTCATTCGACGAGCAGTACTTC. The chain carries TRBV6-1 and TRBJ2-7; D gene uncertain. Trimming left V 2 bases short and J 5 bases short, with 19 bases between. CDR1 is MNHNS, CDR2 SASEGT, per germline. The CDR3 has 16 residues.

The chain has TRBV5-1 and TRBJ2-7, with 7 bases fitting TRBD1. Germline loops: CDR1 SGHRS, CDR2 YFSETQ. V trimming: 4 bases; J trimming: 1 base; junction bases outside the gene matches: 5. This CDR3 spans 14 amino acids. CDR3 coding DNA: TGCGCCAGCAGCATATCGGGACAGTCCTACGAGCAGTACTTC. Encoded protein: CASSISGQSYEQYF.

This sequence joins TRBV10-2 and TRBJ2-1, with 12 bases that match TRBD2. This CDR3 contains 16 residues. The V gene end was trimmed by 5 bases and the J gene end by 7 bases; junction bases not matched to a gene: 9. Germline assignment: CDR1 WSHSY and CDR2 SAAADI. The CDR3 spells CASSTSGRPVQNEQFF. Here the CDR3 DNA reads TGCGCCAGCAGTACTAGCGGGAGGCCCGTTCAAAATGAGCAGTTCTTC.

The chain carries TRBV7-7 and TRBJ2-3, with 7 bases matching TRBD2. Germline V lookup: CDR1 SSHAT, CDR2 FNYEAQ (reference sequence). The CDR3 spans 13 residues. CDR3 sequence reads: CASGREYYDTQYF. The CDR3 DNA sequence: TGTGCTAGCGGGCGGGAGTACTACGATACGCAGTATTTT.

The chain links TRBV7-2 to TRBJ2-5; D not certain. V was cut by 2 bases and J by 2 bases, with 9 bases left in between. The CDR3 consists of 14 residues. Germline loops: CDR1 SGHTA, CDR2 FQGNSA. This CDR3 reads CASSLWLQQETQYF. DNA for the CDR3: TGTGCCAGCAGCTTATGGCTCCAGCAAGAGACCCAGTACTTC.

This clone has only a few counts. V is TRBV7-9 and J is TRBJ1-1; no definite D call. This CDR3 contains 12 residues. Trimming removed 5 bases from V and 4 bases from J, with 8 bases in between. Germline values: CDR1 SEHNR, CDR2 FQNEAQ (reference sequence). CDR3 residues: CASSLSGTEAFF. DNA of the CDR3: TGTGCCAGCAGCCTAAGCGGCACTGAAGCTTTCTTT.

The CDR3 protein is CASSTGGAGNTIYF. The CDR3 nucleotides read TGCGCCAGCAGCACAGGGGGGGCTGGAAACACCATATATTTT. J is TRBJ1-3 and V is TRBV5-1; 8 bases match TRBD1. V was clipped by 4 bases and J by 2 bases; unmatched bases: 2. This CDR3 region has 14 residues. Germline CDR1 is SGHRS and CDR2 is YFSETQ.

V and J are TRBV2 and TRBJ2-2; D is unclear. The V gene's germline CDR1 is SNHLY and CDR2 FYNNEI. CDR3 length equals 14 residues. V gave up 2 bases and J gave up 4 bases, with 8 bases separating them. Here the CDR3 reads CASSETPLTGELFF. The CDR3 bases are TGTGCCAGCAGTGAAACTCCCCTCACCGGGGAGCTGTTTTTT.

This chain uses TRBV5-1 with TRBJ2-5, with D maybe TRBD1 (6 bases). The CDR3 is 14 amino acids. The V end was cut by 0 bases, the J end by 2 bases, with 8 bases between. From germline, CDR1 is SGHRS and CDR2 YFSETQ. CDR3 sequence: CASSLVTGQETQYF. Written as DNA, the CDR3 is TGCGCCAGCAGCTTGGTAACAGGGCAAGAGACCCAGTACTTC.

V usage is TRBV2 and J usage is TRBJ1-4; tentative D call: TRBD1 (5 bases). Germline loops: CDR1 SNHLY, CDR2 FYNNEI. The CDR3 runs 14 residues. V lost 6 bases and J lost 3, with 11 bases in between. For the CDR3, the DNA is TGTGCCAGCAGATGGCGGACATCTAATGAAAAACTGTTTTTT. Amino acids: CASRWRTSNEKLFF.

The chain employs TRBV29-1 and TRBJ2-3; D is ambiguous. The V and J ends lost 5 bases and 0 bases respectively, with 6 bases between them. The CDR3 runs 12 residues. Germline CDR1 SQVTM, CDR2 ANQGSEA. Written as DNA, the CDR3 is TGCAGCGTTTCACAGAGCACAGATACGCAGTATTTT. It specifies CSVSQSTDTQYF.

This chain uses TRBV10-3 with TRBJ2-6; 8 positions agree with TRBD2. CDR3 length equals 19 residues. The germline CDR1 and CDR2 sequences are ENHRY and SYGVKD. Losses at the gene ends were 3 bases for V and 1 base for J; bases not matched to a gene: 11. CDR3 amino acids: CAISDPEGAGVSGANVLTF. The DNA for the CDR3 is TGTGCCATCAGTGATCCCGAAGGAGCGGGAGTATCTGGGGCCAACGTCCTGACTTTC.

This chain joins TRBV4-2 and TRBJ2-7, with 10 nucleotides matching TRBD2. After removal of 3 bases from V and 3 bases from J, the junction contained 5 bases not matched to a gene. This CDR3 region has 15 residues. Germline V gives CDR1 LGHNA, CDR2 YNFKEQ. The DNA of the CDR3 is TGTGCCAGCAGCCAGGTCACTAGCGGGAACTACGAGCAGTACTTC. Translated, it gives CASSQVTSGNYEQYF.

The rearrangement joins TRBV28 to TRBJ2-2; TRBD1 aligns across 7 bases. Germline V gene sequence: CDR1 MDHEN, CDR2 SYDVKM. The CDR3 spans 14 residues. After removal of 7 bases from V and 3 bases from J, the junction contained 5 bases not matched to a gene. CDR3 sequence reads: CASMWTGDTGELFF. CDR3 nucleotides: TGTGCCAGCATGTGGACAGGAGACACCGGGGAGCTGTTTTTT.

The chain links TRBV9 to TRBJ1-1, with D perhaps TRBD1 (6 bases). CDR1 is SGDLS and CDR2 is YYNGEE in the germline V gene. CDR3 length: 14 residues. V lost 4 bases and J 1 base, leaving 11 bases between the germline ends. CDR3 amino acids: CASSLGGGNTEAFF. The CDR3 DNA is TGTGCCAGCAGCCTAGGGGGGGGGAACACTGAAGCTTTCTTT. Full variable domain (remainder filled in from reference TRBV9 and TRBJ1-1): DSGVTQTPKHLITATGQRVTLRCSPRSGDLSVYWYQQSLDQGLQFLIQYYNGEERAKGNILERFSAQQFPDLHSELNLSSLELGDSALYFCASSLGGGNTEAFFGQGTRLTVV.

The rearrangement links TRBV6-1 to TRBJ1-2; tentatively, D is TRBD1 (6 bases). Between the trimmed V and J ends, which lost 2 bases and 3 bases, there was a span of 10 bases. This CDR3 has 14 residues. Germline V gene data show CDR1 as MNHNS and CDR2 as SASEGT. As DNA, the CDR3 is TGTGCCAGCAGTGAACGTGACAGGTACTATGGCTACACCTTC. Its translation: CASSERDRYYGYTF.

The CDR3 spells CASSLAGLHTGELFF. The CDR3 DNA follows: TGTGCCAGCAGCTTAGCGGGACTCCACACCGGGGAGCTGTTTTTT. The rearrangement joins TRBV11-2 to TRBJ2-2, with D possibly TRBD2 on 6 matching bases. The CDR3 has 15 residues. CDR1 is SGHAT and CDR2 is FQNNGV in the germline V gene. Trimming cost V 1 base and J 3 bases, with 9 bases left between them.

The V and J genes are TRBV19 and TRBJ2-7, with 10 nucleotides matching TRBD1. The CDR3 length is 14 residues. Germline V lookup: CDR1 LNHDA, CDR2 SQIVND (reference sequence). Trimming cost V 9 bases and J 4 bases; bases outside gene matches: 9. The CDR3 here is CARPRDRGRYEQYF. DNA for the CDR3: TGTGCCAGACCCCGGGACAGGGGAAGGTACGAGCAGTACTTC. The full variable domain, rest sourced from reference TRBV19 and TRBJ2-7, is DGGITQSPKYLFRKEGQNVTLSCEQNLNHDAMYWYRQDPGQGLRLIYYSQIVNDFQKGDIAEGYSVSREKKESFPLTVTSAQKNPTAFYLCARPRDRGRYEQYFGPGTRLTVT.

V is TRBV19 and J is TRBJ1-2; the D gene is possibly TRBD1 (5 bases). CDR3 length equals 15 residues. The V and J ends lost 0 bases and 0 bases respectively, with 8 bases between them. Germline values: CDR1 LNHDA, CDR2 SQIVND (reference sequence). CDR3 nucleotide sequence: TGTGCCAGTAGTATAGACAGGGCGGCTAACTATGGCTACACCTTC. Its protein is CASSIDRAANYGYTF.

The CDR3 bases are TGCGCCAGCAGCGCCACAGGGGAAGGTGGCTACACCTTC. Protein sequence: CASSATGEGGYTF. The V and J genes are TRBV5-1 and TRBJ1-2; TRBD1 matches at 7 bases. CDR3 length: 13 amino acids. V trimming: 4 bases; J trimming: 7 bases; junction bases outside the gene matches: 7. The germline V gene encodes CDR1 SGHRS and CDR2 YFSETQ.

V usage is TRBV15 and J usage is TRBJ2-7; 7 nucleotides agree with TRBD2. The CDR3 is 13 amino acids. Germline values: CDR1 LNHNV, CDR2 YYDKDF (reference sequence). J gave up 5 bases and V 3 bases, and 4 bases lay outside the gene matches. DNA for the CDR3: TGTGCCACCAGCAGGGGGGGGGAGGACGAGCAGTACTTC. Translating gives CATSRGGEDEQYF.

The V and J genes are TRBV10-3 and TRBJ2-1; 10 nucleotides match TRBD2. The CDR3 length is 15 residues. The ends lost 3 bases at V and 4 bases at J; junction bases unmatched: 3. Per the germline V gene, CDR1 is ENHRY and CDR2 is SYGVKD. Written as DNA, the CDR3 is TGTGCCATCAGTGAAAGTAGCGGGGGGTACAATGAGCAGTTCTTC. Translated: CAISESSGGYNEQFF.

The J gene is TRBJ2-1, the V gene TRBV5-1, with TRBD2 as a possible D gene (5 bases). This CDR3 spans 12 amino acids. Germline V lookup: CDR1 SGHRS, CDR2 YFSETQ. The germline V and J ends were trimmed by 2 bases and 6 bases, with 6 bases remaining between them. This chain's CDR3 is CASSFGVNEQFF. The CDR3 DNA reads TGCGCCAGCAGCTTCGGGGTCAATGAGCAGTTCTTC.

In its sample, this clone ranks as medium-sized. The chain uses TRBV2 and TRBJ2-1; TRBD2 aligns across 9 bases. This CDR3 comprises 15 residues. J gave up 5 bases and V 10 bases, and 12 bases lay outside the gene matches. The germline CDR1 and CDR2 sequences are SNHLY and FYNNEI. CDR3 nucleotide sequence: TGTGCCACCAGGGAAAGGGGACTAGCCCACAATGAGCAGTTCTTC. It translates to CATRERGLAHNEQFF.